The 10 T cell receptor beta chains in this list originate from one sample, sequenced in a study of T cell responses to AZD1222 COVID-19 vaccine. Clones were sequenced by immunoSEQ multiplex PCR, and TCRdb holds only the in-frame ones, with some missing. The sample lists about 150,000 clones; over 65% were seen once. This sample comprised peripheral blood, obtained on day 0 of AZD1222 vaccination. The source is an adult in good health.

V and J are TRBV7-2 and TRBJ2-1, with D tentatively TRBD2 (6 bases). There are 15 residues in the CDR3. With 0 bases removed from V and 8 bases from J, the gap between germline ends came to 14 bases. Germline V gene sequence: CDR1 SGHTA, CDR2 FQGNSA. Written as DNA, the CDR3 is TGTGCCAGCAGCTTAGCAGGAGGGGTTTCCCATGAGCAGTTCTTC. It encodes CASSLAGGVSHEQFF.

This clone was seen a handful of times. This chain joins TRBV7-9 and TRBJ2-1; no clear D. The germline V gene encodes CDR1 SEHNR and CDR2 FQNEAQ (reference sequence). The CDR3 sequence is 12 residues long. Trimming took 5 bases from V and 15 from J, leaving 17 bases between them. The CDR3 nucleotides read TGTGCCAGCAGCATATTGGACGGAAGGCTGTTCTTC. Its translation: CASSILDGRLFF.

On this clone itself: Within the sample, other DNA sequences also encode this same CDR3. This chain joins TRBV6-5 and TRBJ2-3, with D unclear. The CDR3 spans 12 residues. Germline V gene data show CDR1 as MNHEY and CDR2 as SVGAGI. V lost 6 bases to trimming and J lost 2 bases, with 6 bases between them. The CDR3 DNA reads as TGTGCCAGCAGGACCTCCACAGATACGCAGTATTTT. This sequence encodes CASRTSTDTQYF.

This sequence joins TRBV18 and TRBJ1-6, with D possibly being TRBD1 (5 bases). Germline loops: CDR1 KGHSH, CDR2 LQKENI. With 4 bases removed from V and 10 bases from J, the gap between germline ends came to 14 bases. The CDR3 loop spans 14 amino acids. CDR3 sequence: CASSLRGVGSPLHF. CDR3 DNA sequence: TGTGCCAGCTCACTTAGGGGAGTTGGGTCACCCCTCCACTTT.

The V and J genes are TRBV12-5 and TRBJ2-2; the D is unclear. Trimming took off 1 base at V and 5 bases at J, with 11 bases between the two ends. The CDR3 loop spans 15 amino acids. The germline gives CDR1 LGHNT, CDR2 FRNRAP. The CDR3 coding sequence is TGTGCTAGTGGTTTGGGCCAGACTTCGACCGGGGAGCTGTTTTTT. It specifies CASGLGQTSTGELFF.

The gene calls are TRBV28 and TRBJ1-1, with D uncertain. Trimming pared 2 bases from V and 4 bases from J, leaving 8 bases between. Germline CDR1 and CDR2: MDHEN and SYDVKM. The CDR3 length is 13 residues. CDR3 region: CASSLVLGTEAFF. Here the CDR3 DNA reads TGTGCCAGCAGTTTAGTTTTGGGCACTGAAGCTTTCTTT.

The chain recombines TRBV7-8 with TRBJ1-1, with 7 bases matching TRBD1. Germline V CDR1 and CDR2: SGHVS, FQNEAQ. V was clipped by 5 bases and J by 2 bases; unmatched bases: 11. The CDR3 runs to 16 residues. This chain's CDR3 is CASSLLPSGGNTEAFF. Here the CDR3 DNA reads TGTGCCAGCAGCCTACTCCCCTCAGGGGGAAACACTGAAGCTTTCTTT.

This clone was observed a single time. CDR3: CASSPRDSVSYEQYF. The CDR3 DNA reads TGTGCCAGCAGTCCTCGGGACTCCGTCTCCTACGAGCAGTACTTC. The chain carries TRBV28 and TRBJ2-7, with D maybe TRBD2 (6 bases). The V end lost 5 bases, the J end lost 0 bases, and 14 bases lay between the germline ends. Germline CDR1 is MDHEN and CDR2 is SYDVKM. This CDR3 spans 15 amino acids.

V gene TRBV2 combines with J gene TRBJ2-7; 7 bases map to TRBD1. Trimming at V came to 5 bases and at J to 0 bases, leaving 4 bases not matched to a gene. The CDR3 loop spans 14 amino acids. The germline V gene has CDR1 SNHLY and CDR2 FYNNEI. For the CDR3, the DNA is TGTGCCAGCAGTAAGGACAGGAGCTCCTACGAGCAGTACTTC. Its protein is CASSKDRSSYEQYF.

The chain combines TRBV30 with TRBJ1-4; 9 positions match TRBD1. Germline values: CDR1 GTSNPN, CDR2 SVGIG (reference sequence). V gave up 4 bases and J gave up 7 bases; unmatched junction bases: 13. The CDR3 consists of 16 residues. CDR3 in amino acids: CAWTGKGTGNSEKLFF. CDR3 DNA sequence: TGTGCCTGGACAGGAAAGGGGACAGGGAATAGTGAAAAACTGTTTTTT.